These T cell receptor beta chains were read from a single sample in a study of T cells in tumors after PD-1 blockade. Profiling relied on immunoSEQ multiplex PCR, and the TCRdb table lists in-frame clones only, not all of them. The sample shows 20,000 to 30,000 clones, roughly 80% of them seen only once. The input for sequencing was PBMCs, taken after anti-PD-1 treatment. Source of these receptors: a human donor with basal cell carcinoma. The CDR3 runs from the conserved cysteine through the conserved F or W. A D gene is named only where the DNA matches it firmly. Some rows have no size entry. The others give once, few or many, or a class for an expanded clone.

clone size	V gene	D gene	J gene	CDR3 DNA	CDR3 protein
once	TRBV6-1	TRBD1	TRBJ1-5	TGTGCCAGCAGTGACCTGGGGACAGGGGCTCAGCCCCAGCATTTT	CASSDLGTGAQPQHF
.	TRBV6-2/TRBV6-3	.	TRBJ1-3	TGTGCCAGCAGTTACTACAGGGTTGGAAACACCATATATTTT	CASSYYRVGNTIYF
once	TRBV3-1/TRBV3-2	.	TRBJ2-1	TGTGCCAGCAGCCAACAGAGGACCGGTGGTCAGTTCTTC	CASSQQRTGGQFF
.	TRBV18	.	TRBJ2-4	TGTGCCAGCTCACCACTGGGCAGGGACAACATTCAGTACTTC	CASSPLGRDNIQYF
.	TRBV14	TRBD1	TRBJ1-6	TGTGCCAGCAGCCAGGACAGGGGGCTTTCACCCCTCCACTTT	CASSQDRGLSPLHF
.	TRBV5-1	.	TRBJ1-1	TGCGCCAGCAGGGGCGGTATTGTAACTGAAGCTTTCTTT	CASRGGIVTEAFF
.	TRBV5-5	.	TRBJ1-3	TGTGCCAGCAGCTTGGTTATCGGCAACTCTGGAAACACCATATATTTT	CASSLVIGNSGNTIYF
.	TRBV4-2	.	TRBJ2-4	TGTGCCAGCAGCCAAGATAATGAAGGGGGAAACATTCAGTACTTC	CASSQDNEGGNIQYF
.	TRBV7-6	TRBD1	TRBJ1-6	TGTGCCAGCAGCTCCTCTACCGGGACAGCCGGGTCACCCCTCCACTTT	CASSSSTGTAGSPLHF
.	TRBV12-3/TRBV12-4	TRBD2	TRBJ2-7	TGTGCCAGCACCTACGGGGGGAACGAGCAGTACTTC	CASTYGGNEQYF
.	TRBV19	.	TRBJ2-6	TGTGCCAGTAGTATGTCCGCTGGGGCCAACGTCCTGACTTTC	CASSMSAGANVLTF
.	TRBV3-1/TRBV3-2	.	TRBJ1-4	TGTGCCAGCAGCCAAGGAACTAATGAAAAACTGTTTTTT	CASSQGTNEKLFF
.	TRBV21-1	.	TRBJ1-5	TGTGCCAGCAGCAAAGGGGTTACCAATCAGCCCCAGCATTTT	CASSKGVTNQPQHF
.	TRBV9	TRBD1	TRBJ1-3	TGTGCCAGCAGCGTAGGACAGGGGGCGCGGGCCGGCGGAAACACCATATATTTT	CASSVGQGARAGGNTIYF
.	TRBV4-1	TRBD1	TRBJ1-2	TGCGCCAGCAGCCAAGCGTTGTTGTGGGAGACAGGGGACGGCTACACCTTC	CASSQALLWETGDGYTF
.	TRBV11-3	.	TRBJ2-2	TGTGCCAGCAGCTTAGTTGGGGGTCGTTGGGCCGGGGAGCTGTTTTTT	CASSLVGGRWAGELFF
.	TRBV12-3/TRBV12-4	TRBD1	TRBJ1-2	TGTGCCAGCAGTTTATCAGGGGGCGGTGGCTACACCTTC	CASSLSGGGGYTF
.	TRBV29-1	.	TRBJ2-5	TGCAGCGTTGAAAGGGGTGGAGGGTCCGGAGAGACCCAGTACTTC	CSVERGGGSGETQYF
few	TRBV29-1	.	TRBJ2-5	TGCAGCGTCGATTTCCTGAAGGAAGAGACCCAGTACTTC	CSVDFLKEETQYF
medium-sized	TRBV6-6	TRBD1	TRBJ1-2	TGTGCCAGCAGCCCCGGGACAGGGAGTGGCTACACCTTC	CASSPGTGSGYTF
once	TRBV5-1	.	TRBJ1-1	TGCGCCAGCAGCTTGGGTTTAGGGTCGGGTGAAGCTTTCTTT	CASSLGLGSGEAFF
.	TRBV15	.	TRBJ2-7	TGTGCCACCAGCACCTCGGACGGATCGTCCTACGAGCAGTACTTC	CATSTSDGSSYEQYF
medium-sized	TRBV5-6	.	TRBJ1-4	TGTGCCAGCAGCTTGCCGGGTGTTGTACCACAGACTAATGAAAAACTGTTTTTT	CASSLPGVVPQTNEKLFF
.	TRBV7-9	.	TRBJ2-5	TGTGCCAGCAGCTTTACAGGAGGCCGAGAGACCCAGTACTTC	CASSFTGGRETQYF
.	TRBV4-1	.	TRBJ2-3	TGCGCCAGCAGCCAAACCCCCCCGGGCAGCAACCCTCCAGATACGCAGTATTTT	CASSQTPPGSNPPDTQYF
.	TRBV5-6	.	TRBJ2-7	TGTGCCAGCAGCTTCTCCAGGCTTACCAGATACGAGCAGTACTTC	CASSFSRLTRYEQYF
.	TRBV19	TRBD1	TRBJ1-5	TGTGCCAGTAGTATCATGGGACAGGGTAATCAGCCCCAGCATTTT	CASSIMGQGNQPQHF
.	TRBV7-9	TRBD1	TRBJ2-1	TGTGCCAGCAGCTCCTCCCTCACAGGGGACAATGAGCAGTTCTTC	CASSSSLTGDNEQFF
.	TRBV2	TRBD1	TRBJ1-2	TGTGCCAGCAGGGACAGGGGGGGTCAGAAAAACTATGGCTACACCTTC	CASRDRGGQKNYGYTF
.	TRBV30	.	TRBJ2-7	TGTGCCTGGAGAGGGTTGTTACGGGGGCAGTCTACCTACGAGCAGTACTTC	CAWRGLLRGQSTYEQYF
.	TRBV27	.	TRBJ1-6	TGTGCCAGCAGTTTACGCGGGCAGGGGAATTCACCCCTCCACTTT	CASSLRGQGNSPLHF
.	TRBV18	TRBD1	TRBJ2-6	TGTGCCAGCTCCCCATGGACAGGTGGCTCTGGGGCCAACGTCCTGACTTTC	CASSPWTGGSGANVLTF